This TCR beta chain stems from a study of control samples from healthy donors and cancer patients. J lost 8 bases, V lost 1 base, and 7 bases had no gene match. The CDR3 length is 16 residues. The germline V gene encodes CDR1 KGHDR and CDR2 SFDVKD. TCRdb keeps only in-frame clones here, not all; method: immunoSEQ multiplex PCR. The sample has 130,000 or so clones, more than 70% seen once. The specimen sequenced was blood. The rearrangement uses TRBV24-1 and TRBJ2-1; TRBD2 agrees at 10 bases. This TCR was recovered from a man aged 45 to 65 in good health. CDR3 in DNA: TGTGCCACCAGTGATTTAAGGGTAGCGGGGGGCTATGAGCAGTTCTTC. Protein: CATSDLRVAGGYEQFF.